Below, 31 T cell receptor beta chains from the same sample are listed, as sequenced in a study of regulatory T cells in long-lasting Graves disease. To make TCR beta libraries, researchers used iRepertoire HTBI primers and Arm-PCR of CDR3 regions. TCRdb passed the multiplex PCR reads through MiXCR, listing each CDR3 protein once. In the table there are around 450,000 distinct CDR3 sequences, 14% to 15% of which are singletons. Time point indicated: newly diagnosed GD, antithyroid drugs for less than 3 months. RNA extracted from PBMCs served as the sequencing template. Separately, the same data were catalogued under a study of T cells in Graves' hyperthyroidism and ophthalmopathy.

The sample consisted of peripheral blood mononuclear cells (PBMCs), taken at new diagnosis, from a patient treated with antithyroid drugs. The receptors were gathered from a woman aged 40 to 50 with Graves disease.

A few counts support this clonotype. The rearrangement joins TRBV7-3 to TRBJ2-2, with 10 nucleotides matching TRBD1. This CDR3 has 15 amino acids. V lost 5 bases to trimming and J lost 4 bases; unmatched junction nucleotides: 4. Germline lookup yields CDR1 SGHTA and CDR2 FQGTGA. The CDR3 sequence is CASSQGQGVTGELFF. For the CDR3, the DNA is TGTGCCAGCAGCCAAGGACAGGGGGTCACCGGGGAGCTGTTTTTT. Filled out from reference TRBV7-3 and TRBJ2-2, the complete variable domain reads GAGVSQTPSNKVTEKGKYVELRCDPISGHTALYWYRQSLGQGPEFLIYFQGTGAADDSGLPNDRFFAVRPEGSVSTLKIQRTERGDSAVYLCASSQGQGVTGELFFGEGSRLTVL.

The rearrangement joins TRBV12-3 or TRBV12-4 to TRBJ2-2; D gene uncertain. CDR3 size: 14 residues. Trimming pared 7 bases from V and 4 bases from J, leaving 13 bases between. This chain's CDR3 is CASTPGLLTGELFF. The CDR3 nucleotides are TGTGCCAGCACCCCCGGGCTTCTCACCGGGGAGCTGTTTTTT.

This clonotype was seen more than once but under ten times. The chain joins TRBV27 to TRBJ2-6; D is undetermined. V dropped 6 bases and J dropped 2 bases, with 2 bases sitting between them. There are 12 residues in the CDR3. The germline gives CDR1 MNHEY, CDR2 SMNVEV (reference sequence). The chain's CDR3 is CASRTGANVLTF. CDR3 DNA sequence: TGTGCCAGCAGGACTGGGGCCAACGTCCTGACTTTC.

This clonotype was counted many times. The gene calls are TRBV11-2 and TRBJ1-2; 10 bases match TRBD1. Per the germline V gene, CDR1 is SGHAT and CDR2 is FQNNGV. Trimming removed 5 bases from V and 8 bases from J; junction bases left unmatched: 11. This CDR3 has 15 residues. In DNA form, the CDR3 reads TGTGCCAGCAGCCCATTATCGGGACAGGGGTTGGGCTACACCTTC. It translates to CASSPLSGQGLGYTF.

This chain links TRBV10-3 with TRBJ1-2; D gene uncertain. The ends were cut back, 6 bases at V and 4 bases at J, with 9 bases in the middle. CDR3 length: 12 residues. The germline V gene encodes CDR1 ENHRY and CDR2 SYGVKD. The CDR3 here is CAIRETGYGYTF. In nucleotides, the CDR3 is TGTGCCATCAGGGAAACTGGCTATGGCTACACCTTC.

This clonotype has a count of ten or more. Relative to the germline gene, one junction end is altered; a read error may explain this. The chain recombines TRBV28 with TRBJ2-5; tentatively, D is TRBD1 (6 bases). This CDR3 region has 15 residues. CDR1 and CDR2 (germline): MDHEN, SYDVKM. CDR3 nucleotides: TGCGCCAGCAGCCTACTAGGGGGTCCGCAAGAGACCCAGTACTTC. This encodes CASSLLGGPQETQYF.

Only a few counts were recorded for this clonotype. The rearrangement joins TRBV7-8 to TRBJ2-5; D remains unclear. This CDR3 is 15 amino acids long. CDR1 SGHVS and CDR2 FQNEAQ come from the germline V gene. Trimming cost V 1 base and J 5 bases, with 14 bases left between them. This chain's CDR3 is CASSLVRRPGETQYF. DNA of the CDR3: TGTGCCAGCAGCTTAGTCCGACGGCCCGGGGAGACCCAGTACTTC.

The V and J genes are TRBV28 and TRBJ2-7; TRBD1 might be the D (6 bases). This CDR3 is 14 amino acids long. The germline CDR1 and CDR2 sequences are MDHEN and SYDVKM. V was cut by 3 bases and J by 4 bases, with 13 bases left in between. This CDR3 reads CASSFSIRGYEQYF. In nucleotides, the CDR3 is TGTGCCAGCAGTTTTAGTATCAGGGGTTACGAGCAGTACTTC.

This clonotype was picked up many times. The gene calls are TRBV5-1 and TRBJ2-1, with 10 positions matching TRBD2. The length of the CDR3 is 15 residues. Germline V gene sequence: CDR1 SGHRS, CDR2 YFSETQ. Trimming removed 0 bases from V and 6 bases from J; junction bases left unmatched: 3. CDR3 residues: CASSLDPSGSNEQFF. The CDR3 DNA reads TGCGCCAGCAGCTTGGACCCTAGCGGGAGCAATGAGCAGTTCTTC.

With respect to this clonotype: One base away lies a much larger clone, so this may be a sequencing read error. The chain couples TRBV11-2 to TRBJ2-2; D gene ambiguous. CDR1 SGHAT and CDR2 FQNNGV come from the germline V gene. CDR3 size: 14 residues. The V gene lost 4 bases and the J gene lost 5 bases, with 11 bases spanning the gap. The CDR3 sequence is CASSSGYETGELFF. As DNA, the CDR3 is TGTGCCAGCAGCTCAGGATACGAAACCGGGGAGCTGTTTTTT.

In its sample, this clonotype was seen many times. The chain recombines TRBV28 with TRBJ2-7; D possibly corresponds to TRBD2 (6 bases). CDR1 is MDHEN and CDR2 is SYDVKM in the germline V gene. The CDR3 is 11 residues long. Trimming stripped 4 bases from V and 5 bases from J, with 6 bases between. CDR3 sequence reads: CASSWRDEQYF. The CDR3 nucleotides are TGTGCCAGCAGTTGGAGGGACGAGCAGTACTTC.

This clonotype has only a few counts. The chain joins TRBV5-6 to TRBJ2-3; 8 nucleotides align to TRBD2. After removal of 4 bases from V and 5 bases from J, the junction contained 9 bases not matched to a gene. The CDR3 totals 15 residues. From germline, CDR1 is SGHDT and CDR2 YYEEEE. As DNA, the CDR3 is TGTGCCAGCAGCCCCCGGCAGGCGGGGGGAGATACGCAGTATTTT. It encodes CASSPRQAGGDTQYF. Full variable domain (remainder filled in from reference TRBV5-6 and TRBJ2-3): DAGVTQSPTHLIKTRGQQVTLRCSPKSGHDTVSWYQQALGQGPQFIFQYYEEEERQRGNFPDRFSGHQFPNYSSELNVNALLLGDSALYLCASSPRQAGGDTQYFGPGTRLTVL.

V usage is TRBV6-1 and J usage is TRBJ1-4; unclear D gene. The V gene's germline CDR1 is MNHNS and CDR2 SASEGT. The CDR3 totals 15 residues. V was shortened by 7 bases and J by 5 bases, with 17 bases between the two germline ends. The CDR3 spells CASKRSGRVNEKLFF. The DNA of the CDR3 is TGTGCCAGCAAAAGAAGCGGCAGAGTGAATGAAAAACTGTTTTTT.

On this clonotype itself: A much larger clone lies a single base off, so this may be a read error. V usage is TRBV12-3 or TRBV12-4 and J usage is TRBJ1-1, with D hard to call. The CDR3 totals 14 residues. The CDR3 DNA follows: TGTGCCGGCGCCCGGGGTTCCATGAACACTGGAGCTTTCTTT. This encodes CAGARGSMNTGAFF.

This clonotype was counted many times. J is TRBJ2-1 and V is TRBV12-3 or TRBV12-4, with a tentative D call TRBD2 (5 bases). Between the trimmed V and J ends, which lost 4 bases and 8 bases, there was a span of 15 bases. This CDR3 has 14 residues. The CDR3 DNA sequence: TGTGCCAGCAGTTCCCGGGAAGTCTTTCATGAGCAGTTCTTC. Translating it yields CASSSREVFHEQFF.

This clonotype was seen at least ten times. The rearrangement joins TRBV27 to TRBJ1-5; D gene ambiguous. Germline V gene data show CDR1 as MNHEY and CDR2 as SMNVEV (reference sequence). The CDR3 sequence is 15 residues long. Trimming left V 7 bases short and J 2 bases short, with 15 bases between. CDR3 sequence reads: CASTSRWPGNQPQHF. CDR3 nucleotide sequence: TGTGCCAGCACTTCCAGGTGGCCGGGCAATCAGCCCCAGCATTTT.

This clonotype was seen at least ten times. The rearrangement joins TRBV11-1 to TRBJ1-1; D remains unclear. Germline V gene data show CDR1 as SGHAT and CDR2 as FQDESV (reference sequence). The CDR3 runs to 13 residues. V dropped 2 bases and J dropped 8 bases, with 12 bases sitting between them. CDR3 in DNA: TGTGCCAGCAGCTTATCCCACGGGGTAGAAGCTTTCTTT. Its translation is CASSLSHGVEAFF. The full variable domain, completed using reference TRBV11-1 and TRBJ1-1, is EAEVAQSPRYKITEKSQAVAFWCDPISGHATLYWYRQILGQGPELLVQFQDESVVDDSQLPKDRFSAERLKGVDSTLKIQPAELGDSAMYLCASSLSHGVEAFFGQGTRLTVV.

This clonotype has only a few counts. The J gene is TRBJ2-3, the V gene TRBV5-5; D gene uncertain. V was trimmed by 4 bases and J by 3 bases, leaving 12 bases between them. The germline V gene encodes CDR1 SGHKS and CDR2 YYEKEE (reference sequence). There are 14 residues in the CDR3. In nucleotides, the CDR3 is TGTGCCAGCAGCGGCGAAATTGGGACAGATACGCAGTATTTT. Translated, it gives CASSGEIGTDTQYF.

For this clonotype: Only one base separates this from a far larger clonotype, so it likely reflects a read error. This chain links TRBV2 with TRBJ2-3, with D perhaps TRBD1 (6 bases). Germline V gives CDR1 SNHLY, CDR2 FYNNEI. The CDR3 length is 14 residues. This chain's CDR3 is CASSPSGDTGTQYF. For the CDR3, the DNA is TGTGCCAGCTCACCATCCGGGGACACAGGTACGCAGTATTTT.

CDR3 sequence: CASSVAAAHSYEQYF. The CDR3 nucleotides read TGTGCCAGCAGCGTAGCGGCGGCTCACTCCTACGAGCAGTACTTC. V usage is TRBV9 and J usage is TRBJ2-7; D not resolved. Germline V lookup: CDR1 SGDLS, CDR2 YYNGEE. The V end lost 0 bases, the J end lost 0 bases, and 10 bases lay between the germline ends. There are 15 residues in the CDR3.

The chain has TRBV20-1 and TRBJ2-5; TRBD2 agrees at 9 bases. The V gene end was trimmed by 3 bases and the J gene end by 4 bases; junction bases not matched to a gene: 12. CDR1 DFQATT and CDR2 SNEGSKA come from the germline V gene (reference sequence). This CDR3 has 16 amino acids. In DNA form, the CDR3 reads TGCAGTGCTAGTGCCTGGGCTAGCGGGAATTCAGAGACCCAGTACTTC. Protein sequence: CSASAWASGNSETQYF.

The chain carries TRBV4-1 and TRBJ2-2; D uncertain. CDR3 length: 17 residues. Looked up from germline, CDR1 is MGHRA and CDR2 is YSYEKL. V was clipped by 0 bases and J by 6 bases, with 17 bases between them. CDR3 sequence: CASSQEGLLMSSGELFF. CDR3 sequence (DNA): TGCGCCAGCAGCCAAGAGGGTCTCCTCATGTCGTCCGGGGAGCTGTTTTTT.

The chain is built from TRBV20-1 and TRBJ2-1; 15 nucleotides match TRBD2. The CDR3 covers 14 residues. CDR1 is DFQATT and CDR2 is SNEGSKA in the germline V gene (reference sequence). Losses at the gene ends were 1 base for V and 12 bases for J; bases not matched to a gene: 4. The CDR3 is CSARVQGLAGGQFF. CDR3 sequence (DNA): TGCAGTGCTAGAGTCCAGGGACTAGCGGGAGGGCAGTTCTTC.

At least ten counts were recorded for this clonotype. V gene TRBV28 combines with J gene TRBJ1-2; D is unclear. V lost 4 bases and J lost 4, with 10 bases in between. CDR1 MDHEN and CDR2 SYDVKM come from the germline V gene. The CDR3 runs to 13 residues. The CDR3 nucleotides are TGTGCCAGCAGTTCTAACGCTGGCTATGGCTACACCTTC. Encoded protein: CASSSNAGYGYTF.

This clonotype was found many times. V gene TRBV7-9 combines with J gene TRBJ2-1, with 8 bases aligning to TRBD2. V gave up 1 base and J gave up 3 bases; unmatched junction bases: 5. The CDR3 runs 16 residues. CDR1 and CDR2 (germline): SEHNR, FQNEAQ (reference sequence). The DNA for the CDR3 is TGTGCCAGCAGCTTAGGCTCGGGACTAGGCTACAATGAGCAGTTCTTC. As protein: CASSLGSGLGYNEQFF.

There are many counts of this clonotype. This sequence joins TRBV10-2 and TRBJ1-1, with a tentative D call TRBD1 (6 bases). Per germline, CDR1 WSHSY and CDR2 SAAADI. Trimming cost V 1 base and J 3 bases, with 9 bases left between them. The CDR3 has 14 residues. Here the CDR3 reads CASSEWAGDTEAFF. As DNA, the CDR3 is TGCGCCAGCAGTGAGTGGGCAGGGGACACTGAAGCTTTCTTT.

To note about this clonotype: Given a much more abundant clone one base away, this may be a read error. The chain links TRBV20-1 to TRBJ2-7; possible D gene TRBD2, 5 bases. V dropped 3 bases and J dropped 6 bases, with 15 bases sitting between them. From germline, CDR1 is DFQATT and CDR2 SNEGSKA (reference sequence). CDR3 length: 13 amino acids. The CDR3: CSARASRSGEQYF. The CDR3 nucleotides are TGCAGTGCTAGGGCTAGCAGGAGTGGCGAGCAGTACTTC.

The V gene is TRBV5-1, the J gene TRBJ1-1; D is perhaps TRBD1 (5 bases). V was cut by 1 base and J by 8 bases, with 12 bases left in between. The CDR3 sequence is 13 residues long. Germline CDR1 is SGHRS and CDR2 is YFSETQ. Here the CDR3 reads CASSLMGDYEAFF. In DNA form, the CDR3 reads TGCGCCAGCAGCTTGATGGGGGACTACGAAGCTTTCTTT.

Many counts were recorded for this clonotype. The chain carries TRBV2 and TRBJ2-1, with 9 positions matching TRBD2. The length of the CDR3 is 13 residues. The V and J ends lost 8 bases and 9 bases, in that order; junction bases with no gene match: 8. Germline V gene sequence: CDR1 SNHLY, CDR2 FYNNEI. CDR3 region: CASRSGGGVEQFF. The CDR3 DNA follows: TGTGCCAGCCGAAGCGGCGGGGGGGTTGAGCAGTTCTTC.

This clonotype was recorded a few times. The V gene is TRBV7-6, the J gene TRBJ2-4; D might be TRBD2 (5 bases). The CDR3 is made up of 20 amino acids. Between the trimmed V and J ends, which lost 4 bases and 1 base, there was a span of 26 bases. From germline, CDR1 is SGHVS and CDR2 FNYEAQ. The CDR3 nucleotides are TGTGCCAGCAGCTCCTTTAAAGGGCCGCGAACGGACTTCGCCAAAAACATTCAGTACTTC. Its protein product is CASSSFKGPRTDFAKNIQYF. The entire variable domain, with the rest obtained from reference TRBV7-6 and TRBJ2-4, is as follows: GAGVSQSPRYKVTKRGQDVALRCDPISGHVSLYWYRQALGQGPEFLTYFNYEAQQDKSGLPNDRFSAERPEGSISTLTIQRTEQRDSAMYRCASSSFKGPRTDFAKNIQYFGAGTRLSVL.

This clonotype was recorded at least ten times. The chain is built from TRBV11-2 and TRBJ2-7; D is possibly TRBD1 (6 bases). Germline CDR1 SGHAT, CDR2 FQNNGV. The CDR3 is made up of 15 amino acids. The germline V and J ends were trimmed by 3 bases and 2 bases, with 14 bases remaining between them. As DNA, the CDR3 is TGTGCCAGCAGCTTCTCAGGGAACAGGGCCTACGAGCAGTACTTC. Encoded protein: CASSFSGNRAYEQYF.